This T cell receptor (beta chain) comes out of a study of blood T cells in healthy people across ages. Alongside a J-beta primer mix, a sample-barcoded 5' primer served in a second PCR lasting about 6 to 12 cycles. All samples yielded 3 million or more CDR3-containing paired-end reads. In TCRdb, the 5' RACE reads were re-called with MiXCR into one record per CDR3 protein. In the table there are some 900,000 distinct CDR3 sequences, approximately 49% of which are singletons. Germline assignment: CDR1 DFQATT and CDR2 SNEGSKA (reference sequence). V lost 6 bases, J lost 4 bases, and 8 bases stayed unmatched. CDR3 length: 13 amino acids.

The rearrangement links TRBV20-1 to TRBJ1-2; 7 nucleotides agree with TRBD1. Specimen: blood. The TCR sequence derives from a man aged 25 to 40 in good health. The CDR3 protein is CSARQGGLYGYTF. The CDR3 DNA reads TGCAGTGCCCGACAGGGAGGTCTCTATGGCTACACCTTC.